One TCR beta chain is described in this entry. Measured with immunoSEQ multiplex PCR; TCRdb has only the in-frame clones, and not every one. The repertoire holds approximately 440,000 clones, roughly 87% seen once, with 0.7% in the top ten. These data belong to a study of blood T cell repertoires in COVID-19. Study-level information: Samples came from the United States, Italy and Spain, spanning acute and convalescent COVID-19. From T cells, B-cell-depleted T cells, or PBMCs came the material, which was cDNA or gDNA.

With 9 bases removed from V and 5 bases from J, the gap between germline ends came to 15 bases. The CDR3 is 13 residues long. Germline lookup yields CDR1 SGHRS and CDR2 YFSETQ. This study enrolled people aged about 18 to 95 from about two dozen US geographic areas. Researchers sorted participants into cohorts using their self-reported clinical history. This chain uses TRBV5-1 with TRBJ2-1; D remains unclear. Sample: PBMCs or T cells enriched from blood (not recorded which). The clonotype originates from a woman under 30 who had recovered from COVID-19. In DNA form, the CDR3 reads TGCGCCACCTCGCTGGGCCTGAACAATGAGCAGTTCTTC. Protein: CATSLGLNNEQFF.